This record covers a single TCR beta chain. The naive CD8 subset, CD45RO-negative cells positively selected for CCR7, excluded terminally differentiated effector memory CD45RA+ cells. The germline CDR1 and CDR2 sequences are MNHNS and SASEGT. V gave up 2 bases and J gave up 2 bases; unmatched junction bases: 9. There are 17 residues in the CDR3. This sample is drawn from a study of shared clonotypes between healthy human individuals. Generated by immunoSEQ multiplex PCR, the TCRdb table keeps only in-frame clones and is missing some. The top ten hold about 1.1% of the sample, which has some 2 million clones, less than 95% seen once.

This TCR derives from a young man in good health. Sequenced material: naive CD8+ T cells sorted from blood. J is TRBJ2-3 and V is TRBV6-1; TRBD2 matches 8 bases. CDR3 loop: CASSENAGGYPTDTQYF. In DNA form, the CDR3 reads TGTGCCAGCAGTGAAAATGCGGGGGGCTACCCCACAGATACGCAGTATTTT.